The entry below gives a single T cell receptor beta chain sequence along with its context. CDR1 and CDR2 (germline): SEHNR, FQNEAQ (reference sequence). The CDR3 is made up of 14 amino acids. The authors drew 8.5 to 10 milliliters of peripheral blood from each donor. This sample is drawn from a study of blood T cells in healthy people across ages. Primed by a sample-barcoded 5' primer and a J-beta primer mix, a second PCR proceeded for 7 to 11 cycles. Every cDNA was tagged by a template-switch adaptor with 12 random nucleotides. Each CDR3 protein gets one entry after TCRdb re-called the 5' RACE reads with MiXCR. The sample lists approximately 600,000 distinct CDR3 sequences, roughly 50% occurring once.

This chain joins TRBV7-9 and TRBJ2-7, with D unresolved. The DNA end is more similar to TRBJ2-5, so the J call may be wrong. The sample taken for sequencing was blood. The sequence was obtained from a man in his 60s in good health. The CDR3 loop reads CASSLVVAQETQYF. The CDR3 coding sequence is TGTGCCAGCAGCTTAGTAGTAGCACAAGAGACCCAGTACTTC.